The 14 T cell receptor beta chains presented below share a single source sample, sequenced in a study of CD8+ T cells in alopecia areata. Sequencing used cDNA as its template, made by extracting RNA and reverse transcribing it. The method was immunoSEQ multiplex PCR; TCRdb's version includes in-frame clones alone and lacks a portion of them. The data show 180,000 or so clones, 55% to 70% seen once. Noted treatment: oral pan-JAK inhibitor, 5-10 mg twice daily. Sequencing was performed on CD4+ T cells sorted from blood, taken at week 24, from a patient treated with tofacitinib. The origin of the receptors is a human donor with alopecia areata.

V gene TRBV28 combines with J gene TRBJ2-4; D remains ambiguous. V was cut by 4 bases and J by 2 bases, with 9 bases left in between. This CDR3 contains 14 residues. The V gene's germline CDR1 is MDHEN and CDR2 SYDVKM. The DNA of the CDR3 is TGTGCCAGCAGTTCGGATGGGTCCAAAAACATTCAGTACTTC. Its translation: CASSSDGSKNIQYF.

A word on this clone: The junction shows a germline mismatch at one end, possibly a read error. CDR3 coding DNA: TGTAGCGTTGAAGCAGGGAGCCATGGCTACACCTTC. This encodes CSVEAGSHGYTF. The gene calls are TRBV29-1 and TRBJ1-2; possible D gene TRBD1, 5 bases. The length of the CDR3 is 12 residues. The germline CDR1 and CDR2 sequences are SQVTM and ANQGSEA.

In its sample, this clone was seen once. The rearrangement links TRBV14 to TRBJ1-6; D is unresolved. The CDR3 runs 14 residues. CDR1 SGHDN and CDR2 FVKESK come from the germline V gene. Trimming took off 0 bases at V and 7 bases at J, with 7 bases between the two ends. DNA for the CDR3: TGTGCCAGCAGCCAAGATCGAGGGAATTCACCCCTCCACTTT. Translation: CASSQDRGNSPLHF. Filled out from reference TRBV14 and TRBJ1-6, the complete variable domain reads EAGVTQFPSHSVIEKGQTVTLRCDPISGHDNLYWYRRVMGKEIKFLLHFVKESKQDESGMPNNRFLAERTGGTYSTLKVQPAELEDSGVYFCASSQDRGNSPLHFGNGTRLTVT.

This clone was counted between two and nine times. The chain carries TRBV30 and TRBJ2-2; TRBD2 agrees at 13 bases. Germline V gene lookup returns CDR1 GTSNPN and CDR2 SVGIG (reference sequence). V was clipped by 8 bases and J by 0 bases; unmatched bases: 3. The CDR3 extends over 15 amino acids. The CDR3 sequence is CARGLAGANTGELFF. The DNA of the CDR3 is TGTGCCCGAGGACTAGCGGGAGCGAACACCGGGGAGCTGTTTTTT.

V and J are TRBV4-3 and TRBJ1-6; D unresolved. Trimming shortened V by 0 bases and J by 10 bases, and 10 bases separated the two germline ends. The CDR3 runs to 14 residues. Germline CDR1 is LGHNA and CDR2 is YSLEER. The CDR3 is CASSQEAGWSPLHF. The DNA of the CDR3 is TGCGCCAGCAGCCAAGAGGCTGGTTGGTCACCCCTCCACTTT.

V usage is TRBV18 and J usage is TRBJ1-2; D is undetermined. The CDR3 runs to 16 residues. V was clipped by 0 bases and J by 6 bases, with 17 bases between them. The germline CDR1 and CDR2 sequences are KGHSH and LQKENI. The CDR3: CASSPPPDTLGHGYTF. Written as DNA, the CDR3 is TGTGCCAGCTCACCACCTCCCGATACCCTGGGCCATGGCTACACCTTC.

This chain joins TRBV5-6 and TRBJ1-5; D possibly corresponds to TRBD1 (6 bases). The germline CDR1 and CDR2 sequences are SGHDT and YYEEEE. Trimming pared 4 bases from V and 1 base from J, leaving 15 bases between. The CDR3 is 16 residues long. The CDR3 here is CASSPRRGASNQPQHF. Written as DNA, the CDR3 is TGTGCCAGCAGCCCTCGGCGGGGGGCGAGCAATCAGCCCCAGCATTTT.

This clone has only a few counts. The chain is built from TRBV18 and TRBJ1-6; no firm D call. Trimming removed 0 bases from V and 14 bases from J, with 14 bases in between. This CDR3 contains 14 residues. Germline values: CDR1 KGHSH, CDR2 LQKENI. CDR3 bases: TGTGCCAGCTCACCACCGTCGGGTTATGGATCCCTCCACTTT. It translates to CASSPPSGYGSLHF.

This clone was detected only a few times. The V call is TRBV18, the J call TRBJ1-2, with 7 bases that match TRBD1. Per germline, CDR1 KGHSH and CDR2 LQKENI. The V and J ends lost 3 bases and 8 bases, in that order; junction bases with no gene match: 12. The CDR3 runs to 15 residues. For the CDR3, the DNA is TGTGCCAGCTCACCCCAGGGGGACGGAATGGAGGGCTACACCTTC. Translated, it gives CASSPQGDGMEGYTF.

V is TRBV10-3 and J is TRBJ2-2; D call uncertain. Germline CDR1 and CDR2: ENHRY and SYGVKD. V was pared by 8 bases and J by 5 bases, with 12 bases between. This CDR3 comprises 13 residues. This CDR3 is CAISQGGTGELFF. As DNA, the CDR3 is TGTGCCATCTCGCAAGGCGGAACCGGGGAGCTGTTTTTT.

The chain combines TRBV29-1 with TRBJ2-1, with D maybe TRBD1 (7 bases). Trimming removed 4 bases from V and 7 bases from J, with 17 bases in between. Germline lookup yields CDR1 SQVTM and CDR2 ANQGSEA. This CDR3 is built from 14 residues. CDR3 amino acids: CSVGGGGRINEQFF. CDR3 nucleotide sequence: TGCAGCGTTGGAGGAGGGGGCCGGATAAATGAGCAGTTCTTC.

This clone has just a few counts. The J gene is TRBJ2-3, the V gene TRBV11-2; D perhaps matches TRBD1 (5 bases). Trimming cost V 4 bases and J 4 bases, with 9 bases left between them. The CDR3 runs to 13 residues. Germline V lookup: CDR1 SGHAT, CDR2 FQNNGV. The CDR3 loop is CASSSGSSDTQYF. The CDR3 nucleotides read TGTGCCAGCAGCTCAGGGTCATCAGATACGCAGTATTTT.

This chain links TRBV29-1 with TRBJ2-1; the match to TRBD2 covers 9 bases. CDR3 size: 14 residues. The germline CDR1 and CDR2 sequences are SQVTM and ANQGSEA. V dropped 5 bases and J dropped 5; count of bases not matched to a gene: 7. DNA of the CDR3: TGCAGCGTTACCGGGACTAGCCGAGACAATGAGCAGTTCTTC. This sequence encodes CSVTGTSRDNEQFF.

The genes are TRBV4-3 and TRBJ1-2, with 8 bases lining up with TRBD1. Trimming took 4 bases from V and 8 from J; bases not matched to a gene: 18. Germline assignment: CDR1 LGHNA and CDR2 YSLEER. The CDR3 totals 17 residues. CDR3 in DNA: TGCGCCAGCAGCCCCTCACAACCAGGGGGCGCGTCGGGCGGCTACACCTTC. Its protein product is CASSPSQPGGASGGYTF.